The 25 T cell receptor beta chains presented below share a single source sample, sequenced in a study of OX40 agonist ivuxolimab in advanced cancers. Clones were read by immunoSEQ multiplex PCR, and TCRdb kept only the in-frame ones, dropping some. The sample consists of approximately 89,000 clones, roughly 87% of them appearing once. This specimen consisted of CD4+ or CD8+ T cells sorted from blood, obtained in a trial of the OX40 agonist ivuxolimab. Source of these receptors: an adult with an advanced solid tumor such as melanoma, head and neck, liver or kidney cancer.

This chain connects TRBV11-2 to TRBJ2-1; possible D gene TRBD2, 6 bases. V dropped 5 bases and J dropped 8 bases, with 10 bases sitting between them. Germline CDR1 reads SGHAT; CDR2 reads FQNNGV. CDR3 length: 12 amino acids. DNA for the CDR3: TGTGCCAGCAGCCGACCGGGGGATGAGCAGTTCTTC. It encodes CASSRPGDEQFF.

The chain uses TRBV6-5 and TRBJ2-7; D remains ambiguous. V was pared by 6 bases and J by 6 bases, with 18 bases between. The CDR3 length is 14 residues. From germline, CDR1 is MNHEY and CDR2 SVGAGI. This CDR3 reads CASRGSSGSGEQYF. The DNA for the CDR3 is TGTGCCAGCAGGGGTTCTTCCGGGTCGGGCGAGCAGTACTTC.

This chain uses TRBV5-8 with TRBJ1-2; weak D call: TRBD1 (5 bases). The CDR3 length is 15 residues. V gave up 4 bases and J gave up 4 bases, with 17 bases separating them. CDR1 and CDR2 from the germline V gene are SGHTS and YDEGEE. CDR3 nucleotide sequence: TGTGCCAGCAGCAGATCAGGGAACGATCTCTATGGCTACACCTTC. It specifies CASSRSGNDLYGYTF.

In this sample, this clone turned up once. The chain uses TRBV19 and TRBJ1-1; D is perhaps TRBD1 (5 bases). Trimming cost V 9 bases and J 1 base, with 12 bases left between them. This CDR3 spans 13 amino acids. Germline CDR1 is LNHDA and CDR2 is SQIVND (reference sequence). In DNA form, the CDR3 reads TGTGCCAGCGGGGGGGGTAGGAACACTGAAGCTTTCTTT. Encoded protein: CASGGGRNTEAFF.

This CDR3 reads CASSLEFGTSGTTDTQYF. The CDR3, as DNA: TGTGCCAGCAGCTTAGAGTTCGGGACTAGCGGGACCACAGATACGCAGTATTTT. The J gene is TRBJ2-3, the V gene TRBV7-8; 13 bases are a match to TRBD2. CDR1 SGHVS and CDR2 FQNEAQ come from the germline V gene. CDR3 length: 18 residues. The V gene end was trimmed by 1 base and the J gene end by 2 bases; junction bases not matched to a gene: 6.

On this clone: No conserved phenylalanine or tryptophan ends this CDR3, so it is likely a read error. V usage is TRBV6-5 and J usage is TRBJ1-2, with a possible D match to TRBD1 (5 bases). The CDR3 extends over 13 amino acids. Germline lookup yields CDR1 MNHEY and CDR2 SVGAGI. V lost 2 bases to trimming and J lost 8 bases, with 12 bases between them. The CDR3: CASSYRGFRGYTL. The CDR3 DNA follows: TGTGCCAGCAGTTACCGGGGCTTTCGGGGCTACACCCTC.

The chain combines TRBV19 with TRBJ2-7; 9 bases are shared with TRBD1. The CDR3 is made up of 14 amino acids. The germline V gene encodes CDR1 LNHDA and CDR2 SQIVND (reference sequence). The V segment lost 3 bases and the J segment 2 bases; nucleotides outside the gene matches: 2. CDR3 amino acids: CASSMRQGAYEQYF. DNA of the CDR3: TGTGCCAGTAGTATGCGACAGGGGGCCTACGAGCAGTACTTC.

The rearrangement joins TRBV27 to TRBJ1-6; TRBD1 is a possible D gene (6 bases). The CDR3 spans 17 residues. The germline V and J ends were trimmed by 4 bases and 0 bases, with 13 bases remaining between them. Germline CDR1 and CDR2: MNHEY and SMNVEV (reference sequence). The CDR3 nucleotides read TGTGCCAGCAGTTCTGCCGGACAGAGCTCCTATAATTCACCCCTCCACTTT. This encodes CASSSAGQSSYNSPLHF.

This clone appeared a single time. The chain is built from TRBV6-5 and TRBJ2-5; D may be TRBD2 (6 bases). Germline lookup yields CDR1 MNHEY and CDR2 SVGAGI. This CDR3 is built from 14 residues. Trimming left V 6 bases short and J 4 bases short, with 15 bases between. The CDR3 protein is CASSRRTGVETQYF. CDR3 in DNA: TGTGCCAGCAGCCGTCGAACGGGGGTAGAGACCCAGTACTTC.

The chain uses TRBV19 and TRBJ1-6; D call uncertain. V was shortened by 6 bases and J by 7 bases, with 16 bases between the two germline ends. The CDR3 contains 15 residues. Germline CDR1 reads LNHDA; CDR2 reads SQIVND (reference sequence). In DNA form, the CDR3 reads TGTGCCAGTAGAAAAAAGGAGGGAGGAAATTCACCCCTCCACTTT. Translation gives CASRKKEGGNSPLHF.

The CDR3 region is CASSQARSSYEQYF. The CDR3 DNA sequence: TGTGCCAGCAGCCAAGCCAGGAGCTCCTACGAGCAGTACTTC. The chain links TRBV4-2 to TRBJ2-7; no clear D gene. Deletions cut 1 base from V and 0 bases from J, with 7 bases between. This CDR3 has 14 amino acids. CDR1 is LGHNA, CDR2 YNFKEQ, per germline.

The chain recombines TRBV7-9 with TRBJ1-1, with TRBD1 identical over 8 bases. The CDR3 covers 17 residues. Germline CDR1 reads SEHNR; CDR2 reads FQNEAQ (reference sequence). Trimming took 5 bases from V and 11 from J; bases not matched to a gene: 22. Here the CDR3 reads CASSPHTLDRATRGAFF. CDR3 sequence (DNA): TGTGCCAGCAGCCCTCACACCTTGGACAGGGCCACACGGGGGGCTTTCTTT.

This sequence joins TRBV5-6 and TRBJ2-7; D perhaps matches TRBD2 (6 bases). Trimming took 2 bases from V and 2 from J, leaving 17 bases between them. CDR1 is SGHDT, CDR2 YYEEEE, per germline. This CDR3 is built from 16 residues. CDR3 sequence (DNA): TGTGCCAGCAGCTTAATATCCGGGGGATCCGCCTACGAGCAGTACTTC. This codes for CASSLISGGSAYEQYF.

The genes are TRBV5-1 and TRBJ2-3, with D possibly being TRBD2 (6 bases). The CDR3 is made up of 17 amino acids. Germline V gene lookup returns CDR1 SGHRS and CDR2 YFSETQ. Trimming left V 0 bases short and J 2 bases short, with 16 bases between. The CDR3 protein is CASSLGAVAGSTDTQYF. For the CDR3, the DNA is TGCGCCAGCAGCTTGGGGGCAGTCGCGGGGTCCACAGATACGCAGTATTTT.

The genes are TRBV7-6 and TRBJ2-5, with 10 positions matching TRBD2. The CDR3 has 17 residues. With 1 base clipped from V and 5 bases from J, the junction kept 10 bases outside the gene matches. In germline, CDR1 is SGHVS, CDR2 FNYEAQ. The CDR3 is CASSLGVSGGPEETQYF. In nucleotides, the CDR3 is TGTGCCAGCAGCTTAGGGGTTAGCGGGGGGCCGGAGGAGACCCAGTACTTC.

J is TRBJ2-3 and V is TRBV4-2; 10 nucleotides align to TRBD2. The J segment lost 1 base and the V segment lost 4 bases, leaving 14 bases of the junction unmatched. The CDR3 runs to 19 residues. Germline V CDR1 and CDR2: LGHNA, YNFKEQ. The CDR3: CASSPGASGGPLGTDTQYF. In DNA form, the CDR3 reads TGTGCCAGCAGCCCCGGGGCTAGCGGGGGTCCCCTCGGCACAGATACGCAGTATTTT.

This clone was seen a handful of times. The chain employs TRBV19 and TRBJ1-2; 9 bases agree with TRBD1. The trim removed 10 bases at V and 7 bases at J, leaving 13 bases unmatched. The CDR3 extends over 14 amino acids. Germline V gene lookup returns CDR1 LNHDA and CDR2 SQIVND (reference sequence). The CDR3 loop is CATGGTGIYGGYTF. For the CDR3, the DNA is TGTGCCACTGGTGGGACAGGGATTTATGGTGGCTACACCTTC.

This clone showed up just once. The chain links TRBV2 to TRBJ1-1, with 8 bases lining up with TRBD1. J lost 1 base, V lost 4 bases, and 5 bases had no gene match. The CDR3 consists of 15 residues. Germline lookup yields CDR1 SNHLY and CDR2 FYNNEI. This CDR3 is CASSVYRGGNTEAFF. The CDR3 region has the DNA TGTGCCAGCAGTGTATACAGGGGGGGGAACACTGAAGCTTTCTTT.

This clone has only a few counts. This chain joins TRBV7-6 and TRBJ1-2; D gene unclear. The CDR3 length is 14 residues. Trimming pared 5 bases from V and 4 bases from J, leaving 14 bases between. Germline-derived CDR1 and CDR2 are SGHVS and FNYEAQ. In DNA form, the CDR3 reads TGTGCCAGCAGCACGGACCTCGTCGGCTATGGCTACACCTTC. Encoded protein: CASSTDLVGYGYTF.

The V gene is TRBV6-5, the J gene TRBJ2-7, with D possibly matching TRBD2 (6 bases). Germline lookup yields CDR1 MNHEY and CDR2 SVGAGI. The CDR3 consists of 10 residues. Between the trimmed V and J ends, which lost 8 bases and 9 bases, there was a span of 11 bases. CDR3 bases: TGTGCCAGCTTAGGGGACTGGCAGTACTTC. Translating gives CASLGDWQYF.

The chain has TRBV7-3 and TRBJ1-1; TRBD1 agrees at 8 bases. Germline assignment: CDR1 SGHTA and CDR2 FQGTGA. The CDR3 spans 15 residues. The V segment lost 4 bases and the J segment 1 base; nucleotides outside the gene matches: 5. The CDR3 sequence: CASSSGDRTNTEAFF. The CDR3 DNA follows: TGTGCCAGCAGCTCAGGGGACAGGACGAACACTGAAGCTTTCTTT.

V is TRBV7-9 and J is TRBJ1-6; a weak D match, TRBD1 (5 bases). The CDR3 loop spans 13 amino acids. V lost 6 bases, J lost 10 bases, and 13 bases lay in between. In germline, CDR1 is SEHNR, CDR2 FQNEAQ (reference sequence). DNA of the CDR3: TGTGCCAGCAGTAATCTCAGGGACTCACCCCTCCACTTT. It translates to CASSNLRDSPLHF.

This chain connects TRBV27 to TRBJ2-1, with 7 bases aligning to TRBD1. With V trimmed by 4 bases and J by 3 bases, 9 bases remained unmatched. Germline CDR1 reads MNHEY; CDR2 reads SMNVEV (reference sequence). The length of the CDR3 is 16 residues. CDR3 region: CASSSSGTVIYNEQFF. The CDR3 DNA sequence: TGTGCCAGCAGTTCCTCCGGGACAGTTATCTACAATGAGCAGTTCTTC.

With respect to this clone: One junction end does not reproduce the germline sequence, and a read error may be involved. At the DNA level, this CDR3 is encoded by other sequences in the same sample as well. The CDR3 DNA sequence: TGTGCCAGCAGCTTCAGGCTAGCGGGGGTTTACAACGAGCAGTTCTTC. Translation: CASSFRLAGVYNEQFF. The chain has TRBV9 and TRBJ2-1; 10 nucleotides agree with TRBD2. CDR1 and CDR2 (germline): SGDLS, YYNGEE. The CDR3 extends over 16 amino acids. The entire variable domain, with the rest obtained from reference TRBV9 and TRBJ2-1, is as follows: DSGVTQTPKHLITATGQRVTLRCSPRSGDLSVYWYQQSLDQGLQFLIQYYNGEERAKGNILERFSAQQFPDLHSELNLSSLELGDSALYFCASSFRLAGVYNEQFFGPGTRLTVL.

The chain uses TRBV6-1 and TRBJ1-1; D is uncertain. V gave up 6 bases and J gave up 6 bases, with 14 bases separating them. The germline V gene encodes CDR1 MNHNS and CDR2 SASEGT. The CDR3 has 13 amino acids. The DNA for the CDR3 is TGTGCCAGCAGGGTAGGGCGGTCGGCTGAAGCTTTCTTT. It translates to CASRVGRSAEAFF.